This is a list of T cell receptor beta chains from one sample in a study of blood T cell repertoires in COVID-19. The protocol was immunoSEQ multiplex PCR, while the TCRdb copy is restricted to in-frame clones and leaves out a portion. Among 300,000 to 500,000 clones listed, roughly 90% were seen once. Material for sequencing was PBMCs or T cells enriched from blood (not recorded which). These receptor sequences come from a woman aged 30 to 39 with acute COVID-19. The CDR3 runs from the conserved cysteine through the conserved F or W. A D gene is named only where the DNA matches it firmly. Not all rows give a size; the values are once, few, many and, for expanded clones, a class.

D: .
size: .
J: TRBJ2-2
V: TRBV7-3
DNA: TGTGCCAGCAGAGTACAGGGGAACACCGGGGAGCTGTTTTTT
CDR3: CASRVQGNTGELFF

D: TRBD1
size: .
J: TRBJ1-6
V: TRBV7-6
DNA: TGTGCCAGCAGCCTCCAGGGGGGTAATTCACCCCTCCACTTT
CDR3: CASSLQGGNSPLHF

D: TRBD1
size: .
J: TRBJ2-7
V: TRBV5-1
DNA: TGCGCCAGCAGCACTGACAGGGGGCGATCCTACGAGCAGTACTTC
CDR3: CASSTDRGRSYEQYF

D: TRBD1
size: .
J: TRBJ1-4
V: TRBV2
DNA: TGTGCCAGCAGCCTTCAGGGGGCCATGAGCAAAAAACTGTTTTTT
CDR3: CASSLQGAMSKKLFF

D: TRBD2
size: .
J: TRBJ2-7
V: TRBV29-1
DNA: TGCAGCGTTGCGGTAGCGGGGGCTTACGAGCAGTACTTC
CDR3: CSVAVAGAYEQYF

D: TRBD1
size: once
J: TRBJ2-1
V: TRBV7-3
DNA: TGTGCCAGCAGCTTCGACAGGGGCTACAATGAGCAGTTCTTC
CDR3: CASSFDRGYNEQFF

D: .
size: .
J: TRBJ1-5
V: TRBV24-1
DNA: TGTGCCACCATTGGAGGGCCGGGGCAGCCCCAGCATTTT
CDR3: CATIGGPGQPQHF

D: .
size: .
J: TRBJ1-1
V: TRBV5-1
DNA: TGCGCCAGCAGCGAAGGTTTGGGCAGCCACACTGAAGCTTTCTTT
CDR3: CASSEGLGSHTEAFF

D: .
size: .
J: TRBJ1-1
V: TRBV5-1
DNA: TGCGCCAGCAGCTTGGGGGGCCCTGGGGAACTCATGAACACTGAAGCTTTCTTT
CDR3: CASSLGGPGELMNTEAFF

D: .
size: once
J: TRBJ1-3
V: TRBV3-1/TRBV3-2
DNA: TGTGCCAGCAGCCAACGAGGCCTGTCTGGAAACACCATATATTTT
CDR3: CASSQRGLSGNTIYF

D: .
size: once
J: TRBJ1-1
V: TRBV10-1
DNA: TGCGCCAGCAGGGCAGGCAGCGGGACTGAAGCTTTCTTT
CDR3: CASRAGSGTEAFF

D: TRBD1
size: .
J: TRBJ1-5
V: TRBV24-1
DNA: TGTGCCACCAGTGACCGGACAGGAGATTATAGCAATCAGCCCCAGCATTTT
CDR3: CATSDRTGDYSNQPQHF

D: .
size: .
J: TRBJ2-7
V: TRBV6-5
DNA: TGTGCCAGCAGCACCATCGACAGCTACGAGCAGTACTTC
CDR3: CASSTIDSYEQYF

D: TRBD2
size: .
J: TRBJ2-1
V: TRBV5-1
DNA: TGCGCCAGCAGCCCCGGACTAGACATAAATGAGCAGTTCTTC
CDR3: CASSPGLDINEQFF

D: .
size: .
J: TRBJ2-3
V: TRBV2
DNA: TGTGCCGGGCGGTCGGACAGTAGCACAGATACGCAGTATTTT
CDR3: CAGRSDSSTDTQYF

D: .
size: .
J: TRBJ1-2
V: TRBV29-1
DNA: TGCAGCGTCTCCCGGGACACCTATGGCTACACCTTC
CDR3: CSVSRDTYGYTF

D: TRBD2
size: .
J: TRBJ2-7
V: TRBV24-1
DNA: TGTGCCACCAGCCCAGGGGTTAGCGGGGTCTCCTACGAGCAGTACTTC
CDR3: CATSPGVSGVSYEQYF

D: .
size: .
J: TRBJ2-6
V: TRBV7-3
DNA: TGTGCCAGCAGCTTAGGCCCCAAATCTGGGGCCAACGTCCTGACTTTC
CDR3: CASSLGPKSGANVLTF

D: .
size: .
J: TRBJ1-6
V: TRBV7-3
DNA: TGTGCCAGCAGCAAGACGGGAATATTTTCACCCCTCCACTTT
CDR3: CASSKTGIFSPLHF